The 13 T cell receptor beta chains listed next were all sequenced from one sample in a study of regulatory T cells in long-lasting Graves disease (dated by TCRdb to 2020 to 2022). The sample's time point label is to be understood as: newly diagnosed GD, antithyroid drugs for less than 3 months. For both TCR sequencing and RNA sequencing, RNA was extracted from PBMCs in TRIzol. Library preparation employed multiplex PCR. The sequencer listed for this sample is Illumina HiSeq 4000. To build TCR beta libraries, CDR3 regions were amplified by Arm-PCR using iRepertoire HTBI primers. TCRdb took the public reads, trimmed them with fastp at Q25, ran MiXCR for clone calling and kept in-frame beta chains. Each entry is one CDR3 protein sequence, shown with its most common DNA and genes. The sample table shows around 450,000 distinct CDR3 sequences, and approximately 16% are seen once. Approximately 8% of the sample lies in the top ten.

This sample also belongs to another study, concerning T cells in Graves' hyperthyroidism and ophthalmopathy.

This specimen was peripheral blood mononuclear cells (PBMCs), taken at new diagnosis, from a patient treated with antithyroid drugs. All receptors come from a woman aged 40 to 55 with Graves disease. Donor details come from another sample of the same person, matched by shared clones.

This clonotype occurred a few times. The chain couples TRBV20-1 to TRBJ2-2, with D maybe TRBD2 (6 bases). The CDR3 is 14 amino acids. The germline CDR1 and CDR2 sequences are DFQATT and SNEGSKA (reference sequence). Trimming removed 3 bases at V and 1 base at J, with 9 bases between. The CDR3 DNA sequence: TGCAGTGCTAGGATGGGGGGGAACACCGGGGAGCTGTTTTTT. The encoded protein is CSARMGGNTGELFF.

The rearrangement links TRBV5-1 to TRBJ1-1, with 9 bases fitting TRBD1. CDR1 SGHRS and CDR2 YFSETQ come from the germline V gene. V lost 4 bases to trimming and J lost 2 bases; unmatched junction nucleotides: 3. CDR3 length: 14 amino acids. This chain's CDR3 is CASSVTGGNTEAFF. The CDR3 coding sequence is TGCGCCAGCAGCGTTACAGGGGGCAACACTGAAGCTTTCTTT.

The chain has TRBV10-3 and TRBJ2-1, with 9 positions matching TRBD2. The junction had 3 bases not matched to a gene; V was cut back by 0 bases and J by 6 bases. The CDR3 is 15 residues long. CDR1 ENHRY and CDR2 SYGVKD come from the germline V gene. CDR3 region: CAISESTSGGNEQFF. CDR3 bases: TGTGCCATCAGTGAGTCGACTAGCGGTGGCAATGAGCAGTTCTTC.

This clonotype was picked up many times. The chain has TRBV5-1 and TRBJ2-3, with 8 nucleotides matching TRBD2. Germline values: CDR1 SGHRS, CDR2 YFSETQ. V gave up 5 bases and J gave up 4 bases; unmatched junction bases: 21. The CDR3 runs to 19 residues. The CDR3 DNA follows: TGCGCCAGCAGAGCTGGGGTGCTAGCGGGTCCCCGAGGGGCAGATACGCAGTATTTT. Translated, it gives CASRAGVLAGPRGADTQYF.

In this sample, this clonotype turned up many times. This sequence joins TRBV11-2 and TRBJ2-5; TRBD2 aligns across 8 bases. V shed 5 bases and J 4 bases; nucleotides not matched to a gene: 18. The CDR3 loop spans 18 amino acids. The germline V gene has CDR1 SGHAT and CDR2 FQNNGV. This CDR3 is CASSRLGLGLRERETQYF. In nucleotides, the CDR3 is TGTGCCAGCAGCAGATTGGGACTAGGGCTCAGAGAGCGAGAGACCCAGTACTTC.

As to this clonotype: A much larger clone differs by one base, so this may be a read error. The chain employs TRBV15 and TRBJ2-1, with 7 bases lining up with TRBD2. CDR3 length equals 16 residues. Per the germline V gene, CDR1 is LNHNV and CDR2 is YYDKDF (reference sequence). V was pared by 4 bases and J by 9 bases, with 15 bases of the junction left unmatched. The CDR3: CATSKRLAEGPIEQFF. CDR3 nucleotide sequence: TGTGCCACCAGCAAGCGTCTAGCGGAAGGGCCGATTGAGCAGTTCTTC.

This clonotype was seen at least ten times. The rearrangement joins TRBV7-2 to TRBJ2-1, with 10 bases matching TRBD2. Germline V gene data show CDR1 as SGHTA and CDR2 as FQGNSA. This CDR3 has 15 amino acids. V lost 1 base, J lost 9 bases, and 6 bases stayed unmatched. The chain's CDR3 is CASSLGSSGSSEQFF. CDR3 sequence (DNA): TGTGCCAGCAGCTTAGGATCTAGCGGGAGTTCTGAGCAGTTCTTC. The variable domain in full, with the rest retrieved from reference TRBV7-2 and TRBJ2-1, is GAGVSQSPSNKVTEKGKDVELRCDPISGHTALYWYRQSLGQGLEFLIYFQGNSAPDKSGLPSDRFSAERTGGSVSTLTIQRTQQEDSAVYLCASSLGSSGSSEQFFGPGTRLTVL.

V gene TRBV6-2 or TRBV6-3 combines with J gene TRBJ2-1; 7 nucleotides agree with TRBD2. From germline, CDR1 is MNHEY and CDR2 SVGEGT. CDR3 size: 15 residues. Trimming at V came to 2 bases and at J to 4 bases, leaving 5 bases not matched to a gene. CDR3 bases: TGTGCCAGCAGTTACCCGGGACTACCATACAATGAGCAGTTCTTC. As protein: CASSYPGLPYNEQFF.

To note about this clonotype: Since the CDR3 does not end with the conserved phenylalanine or tryptophan, this likely comes from a read error. The V gene is TRBV10-1, the J gene TRBJ2-1; 8 nucleotides agree with TRBD1. With 6 bases clipped from V and 2 bases from J, the junction kept 6 bases outside the gene matches. CDR1 is WNHNN, CDR2 SYGVQD, per germline (reference sequence). The CDR3 covers 15 residues. CDR3 bases: TGCGCCAGCAGCCCCAGGACAGGGACCTACAATGAGCAGTTCTCC. Translated: CASSPRTGTYNEQFS.

As regards this clonotype: This likely stems from a read error, as it lies one base from a far larger clone. The V and J genes are TRBV7-9 and TRBJ2-7; D unclear. Per the germline V gene, CDR1 is SEHNR and CDR2 is FQNEAQ (reference sequence). The length of the CDR3 is 12 residues. The CDR3 DNA reads as TGTGCCAGCAGCTTTAGCTCCTACAAGCAGTACTTC. Protein: CASSFSSYKQYF.

The chain is built from TRBV24-1 and TRBJ1-4; 10 bases align to TRBD1. Germline V lookup: CDR1 KGHDR, CDR2 SFDVKD. The CDR3 spans 17 residues. J lost 8 bases, V lost 4 bases, and 12 bases had no gene match. The chain's CDR3 is CATSDHHGTGDGEKLFF. The CDR3 DNA sequence: TGTGCCACCAGTGACCATCATGGGACAGGGGATGGCGAAAAACTGTTTTTT.

This clonotype was seen repeatedly, ten times or more. This rearrangement joins TRBV30 to TRBJ1-2; D gene unclear. Germline CDR1 and CDR2: GTSNPN and SVGIG (reference sequence). Trimming cost V 5 bases and J 7 bases, with 11 bases left between them. The CDR3 spans 11 residues. CDR3 in amino acids: CAWWGKRGYTF. Written as DNA, the CDR3 is TGTGCCTGGTGGGGAAAACGTGGCTACACCTTC.

In its sample, this clonotype was seen many times. V gene TRBV12-3 or TRBV12-4 combines with J gene TRBJ2-1; 10 bases fit TRBD2. Trimming took 4 bases from V and 8 from J; bases not matched to a gene: 5. This CDR3 comprises 14 residues. This chain's CDR3 is CASSSLAGAYEQFF. For the CDR3, the DNA is TGTGCCAGCAGTTCGCTAGCGGGAGCTTATGAGCAGTTCTTC.